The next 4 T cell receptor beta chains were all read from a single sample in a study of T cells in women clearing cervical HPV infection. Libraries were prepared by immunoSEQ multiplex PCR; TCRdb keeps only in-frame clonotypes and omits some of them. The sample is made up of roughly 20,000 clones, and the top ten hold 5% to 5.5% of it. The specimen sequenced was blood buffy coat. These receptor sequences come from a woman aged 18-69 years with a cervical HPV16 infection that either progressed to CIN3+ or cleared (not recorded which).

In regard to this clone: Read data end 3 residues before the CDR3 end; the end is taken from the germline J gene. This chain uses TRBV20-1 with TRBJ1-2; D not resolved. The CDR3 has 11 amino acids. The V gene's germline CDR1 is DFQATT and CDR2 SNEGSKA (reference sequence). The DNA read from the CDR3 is TGCAGTGCTAGAGATCTGAGGGGC. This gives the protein CSARDLRG. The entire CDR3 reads CSARDLRGYTF.

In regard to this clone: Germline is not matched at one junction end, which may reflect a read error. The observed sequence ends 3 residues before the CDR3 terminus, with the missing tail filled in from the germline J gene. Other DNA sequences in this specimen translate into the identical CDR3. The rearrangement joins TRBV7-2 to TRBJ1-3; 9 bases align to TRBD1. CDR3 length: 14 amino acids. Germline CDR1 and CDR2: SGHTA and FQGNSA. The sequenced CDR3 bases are TGTGCCAGCAGCTCGGGACAGGGAGGGAACACT. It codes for CASSSGQGGNT. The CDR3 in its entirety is CASSSGQGGNTIYF.

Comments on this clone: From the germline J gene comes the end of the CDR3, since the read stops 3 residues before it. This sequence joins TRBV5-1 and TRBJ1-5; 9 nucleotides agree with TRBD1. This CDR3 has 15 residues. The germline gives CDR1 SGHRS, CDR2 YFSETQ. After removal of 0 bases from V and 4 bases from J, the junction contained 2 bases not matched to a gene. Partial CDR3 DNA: TGCGCCAGCAGCTTGGATGGACAGGGGAATCAGCCC. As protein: CASSLDGQGNQP. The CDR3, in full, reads CASSLDGQGNQPQHF. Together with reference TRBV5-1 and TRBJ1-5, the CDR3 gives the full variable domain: KAGVTQTPRYLIKTRGQQVTLSCSPISGHRSVSWYQQTPGQGLQFLFEYFSETQRNKGNFPGRFSGRQFSNSRSEMNVSTLELGDSALYLCASSLDGQGNQPQHFGDGTRLSIL.

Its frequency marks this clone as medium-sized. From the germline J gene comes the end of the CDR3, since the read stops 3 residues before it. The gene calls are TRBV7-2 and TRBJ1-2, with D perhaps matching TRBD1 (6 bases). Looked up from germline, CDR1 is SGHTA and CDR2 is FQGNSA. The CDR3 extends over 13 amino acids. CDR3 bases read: TGTGCCAGCAGCTTAAGACAGGATAGAGGC. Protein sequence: CASSLRQDRG. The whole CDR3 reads CASSLRQDRGYTF.